Following are 26 T cell receptor beta chains from one sample sequenced in a study of blood T cell repertoires in COVID-19. The assay was immunoSEQ multiplex PCR, and TCRdb's table has in-frame clones only and misses some. The sample yields about 180,000 clones, roughly 89% seen once. Source material: PBMCs or T cells enriched from blood (not recorded which). These receptors all come from a woman between 40 and 55 years old with acute COVID-19.

This chain uses TRBV7-9 with TRBJ1-4; TRBD1 agrees at 12 bases. The CDR3 contains 17 residues. The germline gives CDR1 SEHNR, CDR2 FQNEAQ (reference sequence). The V gene end was trimmed by 5 bases and the J gene end by 2 bases; junction bases not matched to a gene: 6. The CDR3 region is CASSAGTGGLTNEKLFF. The DNA for the CDR3 is TGTGCCAGCAGCGCCGGGACAGGGGGCTTGACTAATGAAAAACTGTTTTTT. The full variable domain, with the rest looked up from reference TRBV7-9 and TRBJ1-4, is DTGVSQNPRHKITKRGQNVTFRCDPISEHNRLYWYRQTLGQGPEFLTYFQNEAQLEKSRLLSDRFSAERPKGSFSTLEIQRTEQGDSAMYLCASSAGTGGLTNEKLFFGSGTQLSVL.

The chain employs TRBV21-1 and TRBJ1-2; the table's D call of TRBD1 was not tested on the DNA. TRBV21-1 counts as a pseudogene. The length of the CDR3 is 14 residues. The CDR3 spells CASSSGQGNYGYTF. CDR3 bases: TGTGCCAGCAGCAGCGGACAGGGTAACTATGGCTACACCTTC.

V is TRBV2 and J is TRBJ2-3; TRBD2 matches at 10 bases. Per the germline V gene, CDR1 is SNHLY and CDR2 is FYNNEI. Losses at the gene ends were 7 bases for V and 1 base for J; bases not matched to a gene: 2. The CDR3 covers 14 residues. The DNA for the CDR3 is TGTGCCAGCAAGCTAGCGGGGGGCACAGATACGCAGTATTTT. Translating gives CASKLAGGTDTQYF.

The chain couples TRBV2 to TRBJ2-6, with TRBD2 as a possible D gene (7 bases). This CDR3 has 14 residues. The V and J ends lost 7 bases and 2 bases respectively, with 9 bases between them. Per germline, CDR1 SNHLY and CDR2 FYNNEI. In nucleotides, the CDR3 is TGTGCCAGCACGGGGGGCGCTGGGGCCAACGTCCTGACTTTC. Protein sequence: CASTGGAGANVLTF. Full variable domain (rest looked up from reference TRBV2 and TRBJ2-6): EPEVTQTPSHQVTQMGQEVILRCVPISNHLYFYWYRQILGQKVEFLVSFYNNEISEKSEIFDDQFSVERPDGSNFTLKIRSTKLEDSAMYFCASTGGAGANVLTFGAGSRLTVL.

The gene calls are TRBV29-1 and TRBJ2-7, with a weak D call TRBD2 (6 bases). Germline-derived CDR1 and CDR2 are SQVTM and ANQGSEA. The CDR3 has 14 residues. The V end lost 3 bases, the J end lost 4 bases, and 16 bases lay between the germline ends. The CDR3 loop reads CSVDEGTGPYEQYF. Here the CDR3 DNA reads TGCAGCGTTGATGAGGGGACTGGCCCTTACGAGCAGTACTTC.

The chain uses TRBV11-2 and TRBJ2-3; the D gene is possibly TRBD2 (5 bases). The CDR3 has 18 amino acids. The V gene's germline CDR1 is SGHAT and CDR2 FQNNGV. With 0 bases removed from V and 0 bases from J, the gap between germline ends came to 16 bases. CDR3 DNA: TGTGCCAGCAGCTTAGACGGCCTACGGGGTCTTAGCACAGATACGCAGTATTTT. This codes for CASSLDGLRGLSTDTQYF.

About this clone: At one of its ends the junction is not consistent with the germline gene, which may arise from a read error. The V and J genes are TRBV5-1 and TRBJ1-1; no definite D call. Germline values: CDR1 SGHRS, CDR2 YFSETQ. This CDR3 has 13 amino acids. The CDR3 loop is CASRLVVNTEAFF. The CDR3, as DNA: TGCGCCAGCAGATTGGTAGTGAACACTGAAGCTTTCTTT. Based on the CDR3 plus reference TRBV5-1 and TRBJ1-1, the full variable domain is KAGVTQTPRYLIKTRGQQVTLSCSPISGHRSVSWYQQTPGQGLQFLFEYFSETQRNKGNFPGRFSGRQFSNSRSEMNVSTLELGDSALYLCASRLVVNTEAFFGQGTRLTVV.

The rearrangement links TRBV9 to TRBJ1-2; 12 bases are a match to TRBD1. Losses at the gene ends were 3 bases for V and 4 bases for J; bases not matched to a gene: 7. There are 16 residues in the CDR3. In germline, CDR1 is SGDLS, CDR2 YYNGEE. CDR3 loop: CASSDGTGGLSYGYTF. The CDR3 region has the DNA TGTGCCAGCAGCGACGGGACAGGGGGCTTAAGCTATGGCTACACCTTC.

The rearrangement uses TRBV7-2 and TRBJ1-1; D remains ambiguous. CDR3 length: 14 residues. V gave up 2 bases and J gave up 5 bases, with 12 bases separating them. Germline V gene sequence: CDR1 SGHTA, CDR2 FQGNSA. CDR3 loop: CASSLRGIRTEAFF. CDR3 nucleotide sequence: TGTGCCAGCAGCTTAAGAGGGATTCGGACTGAAGCTTTCTTT.

This chain joins TRBV4-1 and TRBJ2-2; 11 nucleotides agree with TRBD2. V lost 3 bases and J lost 1; bases outside the gene matches: 4. The CDR3 is 17 amino acids. Looked up from germline, CDR1 is MGHRA and CDR2 is YSYEKL. CDR3 DNA: TGCGCCAGCAGCCAGCCAGGGACTAGCGGGAACACCGGGGAGCTGTTTTTT. Translation: CASSQPGTSGNTGELFF.

The chain employs TRBV4-2 and TRBJ1-2; a weak D match, TRBD1 (5 bases). Deletions cut 1 base from V and 5 bases from J, with 20 bases between. This CDR3 contains 17 residues. Germline V gene lookup returns CDR1 LGHNA and CDR2 YNFKEQ. Written as DNA, the CDR3 is TGTGCCAGCAGCCAAGTGGGACTTAGAGCGGAGGGTTATGGCTACACCTTC. It translates to CASSQVGLRAEGYGYTF.

This clone was seen more than once but under ten times. The chain has TRBV9 and TRBJ2-3; the match to TRBD2 covers 12 bases. V lost 0 bases and J lost 2; bases outside the gene matches: 7. CDR1 is SGDLS, CDR2 YYNGEE, per germline. The CDR3 is made up of 18 amino acids. CDR3 in amino acids: CASSVGSSGRALTDTQYF. Here the CDR3 DNA reads TGTGCCAGCAGCGTAGGCTCTAGCGGGAGGGCGCTCACAGATACGCAGTATTTT. The full variable domain, completed using reference TRBV9 and TRBJ2-3, is DSGVTQTPKHLITATGQRVTLRCSPRSGDLSVYWYQQSLDQGLQFLIQYYNGEERAKGNILERFSAQQFPDLHSELNLSSLELGDSALYFCASSVGSSGRALTDTQYFGPGTRLTVL.

The V call is TRBV19, the J call TRBJ1-4, with a weak D call TRBD1 (6 bases). Looked up from germline, CDR1 is LNHDA and CDR2 is SQIVND (reference sequence). V gave up 1 base and J gave up 0 bases, with 6 bases separating them. The CDR3 totals 15 residues. The CDR3: CASSIGTATNEKLFF. CDR3 in DNA: TGTGCCAGTAGTATAGGGACAGCAACTAATGAAAAACTGTTTTTT.

This rearrangement joins TRBV27 to TRBJ2-7; TRBD1 agrees at 8 bases. This CDR3 spans 16 amino acids. With V trimmed by 3 bases and J by 1 base, 8 bases remained unmatched. In germline, CDR1 is MNHEY, CDR2 SMNVEV (reference sequence). The CDR3 nucleotides are TGTGCCAGCAGTTTGGGTCCAGGGGGCCTATCCTACGAGCAGTACTTC. Amino acids: CASSLGPGGLSYEQYF.

The V and J genes are TRBV2 and TRBJ2-5; 12 nucleotides match TRBD2. V dropped 4 bases and J dropped 4; count of bases not matched to a gene: 4. The CDR3 contains 15 residues. Per the germline V gene, CDR1 is SNHLY and CDR2 is FYNNEI. The CDR3 region is CASSVLAGGIETQYF. Written as DNA, the CDR3 is TGTGCCAGCAGTGTCCTAGCGGGGGGGATAGAGACCCAGTACTTC.

This clone is a singleton in its sample. Here the CDR3 reads CASSPWGVTEAFF. The CDR3 bases are TGTGCCAGCAGCCCCTGGGGCGTCACTGAAGCTTTCTTT. This sequence joins TRBV5-4 and TRBJ1-1; possible D gene TRBD1, 5 bases. V was trimmed by 4 bases and J by 4 bases, leaving 11 bases between them. CDR1 is SGHNT, CDR2 YYREEE, per germline (reference sequence). This CDR3 has 13 residues.

The chain links TRBV11-2 to TRBJ2-5, with D tentatively TRBD2 (5 bases). The CDR3 is 12 residues long. The germline CDR1 and CDR2 sequences are SGHAT and FQNNGV. Trimming took 5 bases from V and 2 from J, leaving 6 bases between them. CDR3 nucleotides: TGTGCCAGCAGCCGCGGGCAAGAGACCCAGTACTTC. Protein: CASSRGQETQYF.

The rearrangement uses TRBV29-1 and TRBJ2-7; TRBD1 matches at 9 bases. The CDR3 contains 14 residues. Trimming at V came to 3 bases and at J to 5 bases, leaving 8 bases not matched to a gene. CDR1 is SQVTM and CDR2 is ANQGSEA in the germline V gene. CDR3 sequence reads: CSVDGTGLRHEQYF. The CDR3 nucleotides are TGCAGCGTTGACGGGACAGGGTTGAGACACGAGCAGTACTTC.

The rearrangement uses TRBV28 and TRBJ2-6; 7 bases are shared with TRBD1. The CDR3 spans 18 residues. In germline, CDR1 is MDHEN, CDR2 SYDVKM. The ends lost 6 bases at V and 0 bases at J; junction bases unmatched: 11. CDR3 coding DNA: TGTGCCAGCAGAAGACAGGGCGCTGCTCTCTCTGGGGCCAACGTCCTGACTTTC. Its translation: CASRRQGAALSGANVLTF.

The rearrangement uses TRBV28 and TRBJ1-4, with no clear D. V dropped 1 base and J dropped 5 bases, with 14 bases sitting between them. CDR1 and CDR2 (germline): MDHEN, SYDVKM. CDR3 length: 16 residues. The CDR3 loop reads CASSLLSAGGNEKLFF. DNA for the CDR3: TGTGCCAGCAGTTTATTGTCCGCGGGAGGAAATGAAAAACTGTTTTTT. Drawing the rest from reference TRBV28 and TRBJ1-4, the complete variable domain is DVKVTQSSRYLVKRTGEKVFLECVQDMDHENMFWYRQDPGLGLRLIYFSYDVKMKEKGDIPEGYSVSREKKERFSLILESASTNQTSMYLCASSLLSAGGNEKLFFGSGTQLSVL.

CDR3 nucleotide sequence: TGTGCCACCAGCAGAGTCCAGGGATTCAATCAGCCCCAGCATTTT. The encoded protein is CATSRVQGFNQPQHF. The rearrangement links TRBV15 to TRBJ1-5, with D maybe TRBD1 (5 bases). Germline V gene lookup returns CDR1 LNHNV and CDR2 YYDKDF (reference sequence). Trimming took 1 base from V and 3 from J, leaving 10 bases between them. The CDR3 contains 15 residues.

This chain's CDR3 is CAIGMGRGNEQFF. The CDR3 DNA sequence: TGTGCCATCGGTATGGGAAGGGGCAATGAGCAGTTCTTC. This chain connects TRBV10-3 to TRBJ2-1; D is perhaps TRBD1 (5 bases). The V end lost 8 bases, the J end lost 6 bases, and 14 bases lay between the germline ends. The germline V gene has CDR1 ENHRY and CDR2 SYGVKD. This CDR3 comprises 13 residues.

A single count supports this clone. The genes are TRBV10-3 and TRBJ2-7; possible D gene TRBD2, 6 bases. CDR1 ENHRY and CDR2 SYGVKD come from the germline V gene. V was cut by 4 bases and J by 0 bases, with 13 bases left in between. This CDR3 spans 15 amino acids. This chain's CDR3 is CAISAGREFSYEQYF. The CDR3 nucleotides are TGTGCCATCAGTGCGGGACGGGAGTTCTCCTACGAGCAGTACTTC.

The CDR3: CATSDAGYGYTF. The CDR3 bases are TGTGCCACCAGTGATGCAGGATATGGCTACACCTTC. The chain links TRBV24-1 to TRBJ1-2, with D hard to call. Trimming took off 3 bases at V and 5 bases at J, with 6 bases between the two ends. The germline V gene has CDR1 KGHDR and CDR2 SFDVKD. This CDR3 contains 12 residues.

This CDR3 reads CAINGQGAFHEQYF. DNA of the CDR3: TGTGCCATCAACGGACAGGGGGCTTTCCACGAGCAGTACTTC. The chain joins TRBV10-3 to TRBJ2-7, with 11 bases that match TRBD1. CDR3 length: 14 residues. Germline V gene lookup returns CDR1 ENHRY and CDR2 SYGVKD. V lost 7 bases to trimming and J lost 5 bases; unmatched junction nucleotides: 7.

This clone appeared a single time. V and J are TRBV27 and TRBJ2-7; D possibly corresponds to TRBD2 (7 bases). Germline lookup yields CDR1 MNHEY and CDR2 SMNVEV (reference sequence). Trimming cost V 5 bases and J 0 bases, with 14 bases left between them. The CDR3 runs to 15 residues. The CDR3 region is CASSPRGGVSYEQYF. In DNA, the CDR3 is TGTGCCAGCAGTCCCCGAGGGGGGGTCTCCTACGAGCAGTACTTC.